Listed here is a single T cell receptor (beta chain). Its antigen is not identified. The data are from a study of cytomegalovirus exposure and HLA in healthy donors. Findings and limits, study-wide: TCR sequences were mostly rare, though some public TCRs occurred in many donors. Being productive about 90% or about 30% of the time was typical of most TCR beta V segments in an earlier analysis. Later analysis indicated greater clonal expansion among HLA-associated TCR beta chains than among equally common other chains. The study labeled 150 to 200 TCR beta chains cytomegalovirus-associated.

PCR involved 60 Vbeta and 13 Jbeta primers. Clones were sequenced by immunoSEQ multiplex PCR, and TCRdb holds only the in-frame ones, with some missing. The sample lists around 63,000 clones, approximately 79% occurring once. In germline, CDR1 is MNHEY, CDR2 SVGAGI. This CDR3 has 13 amino acids. The V end lost 4 bases, the J end lost 3 bases, and 9 bases lay between the germline ends. This chain connects TRBV6-5 to TRBJ1-1; TRBD1 might be the D (5 bases). Sample: PBMCs. This sequence originates from a woman aged 30 to 39 in good health and CMV-seronegative. CDR3 amino acids: CASSSIGDTEAFF. CDR3 nucleotide sequence: TGTGCCAGCAGTTCAATAGGGGACACTGAAGCTTTCTTT.